The 9 T cell receptor beta chains listed next were all sequenced from one sample in a study of neurological immune-mediated disorders. Regarding time point: longitudinal time-point 3. TCRdb recomputed calls from the 5' RACE reads with MiXCR, one row per CDR3 protein. The table includes roughly 100,000 distinct CDR3 sequences, about a tenth detected once. Sequenced material: PBMCs. Receptor source: a female donor with HTLV-1-associated myelopathy (HAM/TSP).

This clonotype was seen ten or more times. V and J are TRBV5-6 and TRBJ2-2; TRBD1 agrees at 7 bases. The ends lost 3 bases at V and 4 bases at J; junction bases unmatched: 6. The CDR3 contains 15 residues. Germline assignment: CDR1 SGHDT and CDR2 YYEEEE. CDR3 loop: CASSSTGARTGELFF. Written as DNA, the CDR3 is TGTGCCAGCAGCTCCACAGGGGCGCGCACCGGGGAGCTGTTTTTT.

The chain carries TRBV14 and TRBJ2-7, with TRBD1 matching over 10 bases. CDR1 is SGHDN, CDR2 FVKESK, per germline. After removal of 4 bases from V and 3 bases from J, the junction contained 3 bases not matched to a gene. There are 14 residues in the CDR3. The CDR3 DNA sequence: TGTGCCAGCAGCCCCCGGGACAGGGGCTACGAGCAGTACTTC. This sequence encodes CASSPRDRGYEQYF. Variable domain in full (rest from reference TRBV14 and TRBJ2-7): EAGVTQFPSHSVIEKGQTVTLRCDPISGHDNLYWYRRVMGKEIKFLLHFVKESKQDESGMPNNRFLAERTGGTYSTLKVQPAELEDSGVYFCASSPRDRGYEQYFGPGTRLTVT.

There are many counts of this clonotype. The chain links TRBV30 to TRBJ1-1, with D possibly being TRBD1 (5 bases). The germline V and J ends were trimmed by 6 bases and 1 base, with 12 bases remaining between them. This CDR3 is 13 amino acids long. CDR1 GTSNPN and CDR2 SVGIG come from the germline V gene (reference sequence). CDR3 nucleotides: TGTGCCTGTATACGAGGACAGAACACTGAAGCTTTCTTT. It yields the protein CACIRGQNTEAFF.

This clonotype was observed at least ten times. V usage is TRBV9 and J usage is TRBJ2-1, with D maybe TRBD1 (5 bases). Between the trimmed V and J ends, which lost 3 bases and 4 bases, there was a span of 14 bases. Germline CDR1 is SGDLS and CDR2 is YYNGEE. The CDR3 runs 15 residues. The CDR3 is CASSATALGYNEQFF. The DNA of the CDR3 is TGTGCCAGCAGCGCGACAGCCCTAGGGTACAATGAGCAGTTCTTC.

This clonotype was detected ten times or more. The J gene is TRBJ2-6, the V gene TRBV6-6; 10 nucleotides line up with TRBD1. Germline CDR1 is MNHNY and CDR2 is SVGAGI (reference sequence). V lost 8 bases, J lost 0 bases, and 4 bases stayed unmatched. This CDR3 is 16 amino acids long. This CDR3 is CASETGGLSGANVLTF. The CDR3 bases are TGTGCCAGCGAGACAGGGGGCCTCTCTGGGGCCAACGTCCTGACTTTC.

A remark on this clonotype: This may be a read error, as it is one base from a much larger clone. The chain recombines TRBV5-1 with TRBJ2-5; D gene uncertain. Trimming took off 0 bases at V and 5 bases at J, with 8 bases between the two ends. This CDR3 comprises 13 residues. The germline gives CDR1 SGHRS, CDR2 YFSETQ. The CDR3 DNA is TGCGCCAGCAGCTTGGCTGGTTTGGAGACCCAGTACTTC. Amino acids: CASSLAGLETQYF.

This clonotype was detected many times. The chain recombines TRBV5-1 with TRBJ2-2; D remains unclear. The CDR3 is 13 residues long. Looked up from germline, CDR1 is SGHRS and CDR2 is YFSETQ. V shed 7 bases and J shed 3 bases, with 10 bases lying between them. The CDR3 DNA sequence: TGCGCCAGCGGCGATAGTTACACCGGGGAGCTGTTTTTT. This sequence encodes CASGDSYTGELFF.

This clonotype has a count of ten or more. This CDR3 reads CASSSQGDYNYNEQFF. The CDR3 DNA reads as TGTGCCAGCAGCTCACAGGGAGATTATAACTACAATGAGCAGTTCTTC. The chain has TRBV5-6 and TRBJ2-1; tentative D call: TRBD1 (6 bases). Trimming took off 3 bases at V and 3 bases at J, with 16 bases between the two ends. Germline lookup yields CDR1 SGHDT and CDR2 YYEEEE. The CDR3 has 16 residues.

This clonotype was counted ten times or more. The gene calls are TRBV5-1 and TRBJ2-5; no clear D gene. Germline values: CDR1 SGHRS, CDR2 YFSETQ. The CDR3 is made up of 12 amino acids. V shed 4 bases and J shed 4 bases, with 8 bases lying between them. The CDR3 DNA reads TGCGCCAGCAGCACACAAGGAGAGACCCAGTACTTC. This translates into CASSTQGETQYF.